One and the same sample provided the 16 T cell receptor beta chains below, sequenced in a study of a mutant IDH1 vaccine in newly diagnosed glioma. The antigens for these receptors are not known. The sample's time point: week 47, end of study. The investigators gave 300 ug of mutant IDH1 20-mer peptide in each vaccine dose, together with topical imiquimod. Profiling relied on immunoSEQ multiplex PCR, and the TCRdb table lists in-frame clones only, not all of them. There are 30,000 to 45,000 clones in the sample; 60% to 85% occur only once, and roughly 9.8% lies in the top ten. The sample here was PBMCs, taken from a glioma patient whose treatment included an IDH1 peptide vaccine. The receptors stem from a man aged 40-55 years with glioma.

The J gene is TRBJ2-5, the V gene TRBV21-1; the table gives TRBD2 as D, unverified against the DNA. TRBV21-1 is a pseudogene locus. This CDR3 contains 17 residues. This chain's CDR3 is CASSFPSGLAGKETQYF. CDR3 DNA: TGTGCCAGCAGCTTCCCGTCGGGACTAGCGGGGAAAGAGACCCAGTACTTC.

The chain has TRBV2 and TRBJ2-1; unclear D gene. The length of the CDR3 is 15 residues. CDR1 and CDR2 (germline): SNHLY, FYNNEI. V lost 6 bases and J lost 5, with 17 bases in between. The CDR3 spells CASRPGPQAHNEQFF. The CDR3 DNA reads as TGTGCCAGCAGACCCGGACCCCAAGCCCACAATGAGCAGTTCTTC.

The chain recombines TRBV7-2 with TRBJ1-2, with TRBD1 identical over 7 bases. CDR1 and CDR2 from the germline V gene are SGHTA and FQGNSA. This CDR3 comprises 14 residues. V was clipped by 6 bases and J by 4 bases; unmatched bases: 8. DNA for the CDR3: TGTGCCAGCAGGCCCCCCGGACAGGCCTATGGCTACACCTTC. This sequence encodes CASRPPGQAYGYTF.

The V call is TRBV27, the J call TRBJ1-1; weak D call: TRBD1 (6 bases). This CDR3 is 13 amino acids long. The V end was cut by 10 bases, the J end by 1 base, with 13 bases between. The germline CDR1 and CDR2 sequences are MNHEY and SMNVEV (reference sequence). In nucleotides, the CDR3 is TGTGCCACCAAGAGGACAGAGAACACTGAAGCTTTCTTT. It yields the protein CATKRTENTEAFF.

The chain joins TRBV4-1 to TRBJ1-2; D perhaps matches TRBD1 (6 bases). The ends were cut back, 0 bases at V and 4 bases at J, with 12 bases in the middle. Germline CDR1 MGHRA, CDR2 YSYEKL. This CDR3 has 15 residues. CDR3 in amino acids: CASSQDLGGGYGYTF. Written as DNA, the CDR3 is TGCGCCAGCAGCCAAGATCTTGGGGGCGGCTATGGCTACACCTTC.

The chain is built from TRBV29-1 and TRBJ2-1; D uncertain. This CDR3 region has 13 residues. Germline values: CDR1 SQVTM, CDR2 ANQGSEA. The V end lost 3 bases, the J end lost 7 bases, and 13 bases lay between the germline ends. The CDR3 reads CSVDLVPGNEQFF. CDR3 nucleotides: TGCAGCGTTGATCTTGTCCCCGGAAATGAGCAGTTCTTC.

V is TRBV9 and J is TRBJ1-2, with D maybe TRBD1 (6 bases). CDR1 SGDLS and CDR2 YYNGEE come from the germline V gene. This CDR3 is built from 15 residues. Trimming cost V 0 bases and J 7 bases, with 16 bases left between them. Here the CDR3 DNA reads TGTGCCAGCAGCGTAGCTGGCGTGGGGGCTGGTGGCTACACCTTC. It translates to CASSVAGVGAGGYTF.

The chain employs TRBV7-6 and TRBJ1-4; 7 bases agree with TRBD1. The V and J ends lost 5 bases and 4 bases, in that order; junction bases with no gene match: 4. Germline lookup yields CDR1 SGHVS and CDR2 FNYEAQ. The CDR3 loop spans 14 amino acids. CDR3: CASSPGGNNEKLFF. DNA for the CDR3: TGTGCCAGCAGCCCAGGGGGTAATAATGAAAAACTGTTTTTT.

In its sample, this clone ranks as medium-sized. The CDR3 DNA sequence: TGTGCCAGCAGGGGGGACCGGAACTCTGGAAACACCATATATTTT. Its translation is CASRGDRNSGNTIYF. This chain joins TRBV28 and TRBJ1-3; maybe TRBD1 (5 bases). The V gene lost 6 bases and the J gene lost 0 bases, with 12 bases spanning the gap. Germline loops: CDR1 MDHEN, CDR2 SYDVKM. This CDR3 is built from 15 residues.

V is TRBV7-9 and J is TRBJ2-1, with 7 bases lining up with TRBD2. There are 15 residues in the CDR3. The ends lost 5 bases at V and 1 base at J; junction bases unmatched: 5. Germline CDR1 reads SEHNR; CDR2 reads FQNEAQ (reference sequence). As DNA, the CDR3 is TGTGCCAGCAGCCACTTGGGGGGGTCCTACAATGAGCAGTTCTTC. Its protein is CASSHLGGSYNEQFF.

The CDR3 sequence: CASSHMGRGSFGGYTF. Here the CDR3 DNA reads TGTGCCAGCAGCCATATGGGCCGGGGCTCTTTCGGTGGCTACACCTTC. The chain has TRBV14 and TRBJ1-2; maybe TRBD1 (5 bases). Looked up from germline, CDR1 is SGHDN and CDR2 is FVKESK. This CDR3 spans 16 amino acids. V gave up 3 bases and J gave up 7 bases, with 21 bases separating them.

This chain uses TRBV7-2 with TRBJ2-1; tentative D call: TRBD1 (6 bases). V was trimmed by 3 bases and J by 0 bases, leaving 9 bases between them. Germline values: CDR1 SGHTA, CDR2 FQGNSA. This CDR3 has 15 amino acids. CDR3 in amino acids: CASSFDRSSYNEQFF. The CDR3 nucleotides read TGTGCCAGCAGCTTCGACAGGAGCTCCTACAATGAGCAGTTCTTC.

The CDR3 coding sequence is TGCGCCAGCAGTGAGATCGCGGGGTCGCTCTATGGCTACACCTTC. Its protein product is CASSEIAGSLYGYTF. This chain links TRBV10-2 with TRBJ1-2; D gene ambiguous. Germline CDR1 reads WSHSY; CDR2 reads SAAADI. The V end lost 2 bases, the J end lost 4 bases, and 14 bases lay between the germline ends. CDR3 length: 15 residues.

The CDR3 sequence is CASSLEAGKNIQYF. The CDR3 DNA reads as TGCGCCAGCAGCTTGGAGGCTGGCAAAAACATTCAGTACTTC. The gene calls are TRBV5-1 and TRBJ2-4; D uncertain. Germline V gene data show CDR1 as SGHRS and CDR2 as YFSETQ. The V end lost 0 bases, the J end lost 3 bases, and 7 bases lay between the germline ends. The CDR3 consists of 14 residues.

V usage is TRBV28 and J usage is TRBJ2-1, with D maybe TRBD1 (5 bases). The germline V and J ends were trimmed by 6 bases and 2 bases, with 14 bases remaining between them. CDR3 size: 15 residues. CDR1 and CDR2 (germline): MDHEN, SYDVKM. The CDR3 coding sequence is TGTGCCAGCAGCTTCCAGGGTAGCCCCTACAATGAGCAGTTCTTC. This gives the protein CASSFQGSPYNEQFF.

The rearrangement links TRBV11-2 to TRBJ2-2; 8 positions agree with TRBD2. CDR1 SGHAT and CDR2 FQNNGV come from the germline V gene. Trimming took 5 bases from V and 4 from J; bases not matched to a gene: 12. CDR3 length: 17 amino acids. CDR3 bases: TGTGCCAGCAGCGCGGAACTAGCGGCGGGGGGCACCGGGGAGCTGTTTTTT. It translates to CASSAELAAGGTGELFF.